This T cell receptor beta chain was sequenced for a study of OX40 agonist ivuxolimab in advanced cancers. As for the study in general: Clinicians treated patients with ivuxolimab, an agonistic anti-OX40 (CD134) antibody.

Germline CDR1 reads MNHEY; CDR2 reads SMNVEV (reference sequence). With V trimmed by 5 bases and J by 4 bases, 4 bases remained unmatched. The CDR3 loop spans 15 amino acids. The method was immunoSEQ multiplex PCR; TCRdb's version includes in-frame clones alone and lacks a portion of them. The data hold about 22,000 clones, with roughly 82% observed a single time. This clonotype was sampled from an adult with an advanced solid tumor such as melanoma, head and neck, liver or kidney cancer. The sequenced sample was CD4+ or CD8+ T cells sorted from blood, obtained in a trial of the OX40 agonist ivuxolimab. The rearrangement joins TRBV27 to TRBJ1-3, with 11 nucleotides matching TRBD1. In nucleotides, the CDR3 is TGTGCCAGCAGTCTGGACAGGGGGCCCGGAAACACCATATATTTT. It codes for CASSLDRGPGNTIYF.